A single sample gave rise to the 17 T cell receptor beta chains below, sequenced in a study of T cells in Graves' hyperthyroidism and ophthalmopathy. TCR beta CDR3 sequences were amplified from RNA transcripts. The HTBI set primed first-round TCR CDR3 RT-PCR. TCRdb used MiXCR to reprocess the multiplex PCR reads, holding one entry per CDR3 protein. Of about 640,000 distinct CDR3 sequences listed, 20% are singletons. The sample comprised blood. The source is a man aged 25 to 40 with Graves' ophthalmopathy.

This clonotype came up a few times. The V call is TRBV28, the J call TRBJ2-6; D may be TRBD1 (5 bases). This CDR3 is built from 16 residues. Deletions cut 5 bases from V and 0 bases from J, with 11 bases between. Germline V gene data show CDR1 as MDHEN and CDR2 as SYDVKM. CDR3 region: CASSPQVSSGANVLTF. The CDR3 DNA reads TGTGCCAGCAGTCCACAGGTCAGCTCTGGGGCCAACGTCCTGACTTTC.

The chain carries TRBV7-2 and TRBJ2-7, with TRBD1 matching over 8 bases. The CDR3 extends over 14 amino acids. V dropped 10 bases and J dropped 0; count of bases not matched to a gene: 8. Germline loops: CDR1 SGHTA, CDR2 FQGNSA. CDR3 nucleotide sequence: TGTGCCACCTCGTGGACAGGGTCCTCCTACGAGCAGTACTTC. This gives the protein CATSWTGSSYEQYF.

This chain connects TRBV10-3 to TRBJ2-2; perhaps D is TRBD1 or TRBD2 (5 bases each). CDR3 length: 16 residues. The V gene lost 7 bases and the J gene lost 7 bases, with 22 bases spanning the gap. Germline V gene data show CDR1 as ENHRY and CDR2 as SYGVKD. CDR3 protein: CAIIVMGEWANGELFF. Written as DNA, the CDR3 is TGTGCCATCATAGTGATGGGGGAATGGGCGAACGGGGAGCTGTTTTTT.

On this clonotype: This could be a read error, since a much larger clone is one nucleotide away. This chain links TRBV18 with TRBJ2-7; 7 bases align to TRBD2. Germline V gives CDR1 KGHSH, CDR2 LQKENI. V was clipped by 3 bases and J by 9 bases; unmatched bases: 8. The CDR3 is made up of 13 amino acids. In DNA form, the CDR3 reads TGTGCCAGCTCACCGAACACTAGCGACGGGCAGTACTTC. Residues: CASSPNTSDGQYF.

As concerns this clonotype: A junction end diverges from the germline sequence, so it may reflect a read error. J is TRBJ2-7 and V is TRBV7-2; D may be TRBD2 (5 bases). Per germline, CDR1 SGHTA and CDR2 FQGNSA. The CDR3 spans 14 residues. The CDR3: CAGSSNRDPYEQYF. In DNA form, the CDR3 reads TGTGCCGGCAGCTCTAACCGGGATCCGTACGAGCAGTACTTC.

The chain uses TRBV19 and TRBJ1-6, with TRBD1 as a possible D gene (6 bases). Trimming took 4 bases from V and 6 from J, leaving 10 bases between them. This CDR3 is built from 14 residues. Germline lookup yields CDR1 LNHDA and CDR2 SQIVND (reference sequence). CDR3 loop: CASSNGQSNSPLHF. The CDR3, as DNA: TGTGCCAGTAGTAACGGACAGTCTAATTCACCCCTCCACTTT.

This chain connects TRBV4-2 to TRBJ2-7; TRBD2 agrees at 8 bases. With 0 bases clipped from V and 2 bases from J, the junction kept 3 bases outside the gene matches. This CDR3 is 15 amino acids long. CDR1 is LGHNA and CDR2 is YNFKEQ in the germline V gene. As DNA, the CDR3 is TGTGCCAGCAGCCAAGATCGGGAGGGCACCTACGAGCAGTACTTC. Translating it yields CASSQDREGTYEQYF.

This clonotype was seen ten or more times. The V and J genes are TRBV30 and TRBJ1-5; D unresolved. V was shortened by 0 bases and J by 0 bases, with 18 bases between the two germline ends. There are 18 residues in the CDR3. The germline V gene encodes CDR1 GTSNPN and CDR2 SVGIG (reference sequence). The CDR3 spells CAWSVGKAPPFSNQPQHF. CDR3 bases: TGTGCCTGGAGTGTAGGCAAGGCCCCTCCGTTTAGCAATCAGCCCCAGCATTTT.

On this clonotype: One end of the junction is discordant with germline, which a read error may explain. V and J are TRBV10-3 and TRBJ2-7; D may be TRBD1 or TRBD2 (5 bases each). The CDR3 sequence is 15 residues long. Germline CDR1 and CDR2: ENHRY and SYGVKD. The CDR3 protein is CASSEASGPSYEQYF. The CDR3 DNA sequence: TGTGCCAGCAGTGAAGCCTCGGGACCCTCCTACGAGCAGTACTTC.

The CDR3 reads CASSQVQAGGIRNEQFF. As DNA, the CDR3 is TGCGCCAGCAGCCAAGTGCAAGCGGGAGGGATCCGCAATGAGCAGTTCTTC. The rearrangement uses TRBV4-1 and TRBJ2-1; 10 bases align to TRBD2. CDR3 length equals 17 residues. Germline assignment: CDR1 MGHRA and CDR2 YSYEKL. Trimming cost V 1 base and J 6 bases; bases outside gene matches: 9.

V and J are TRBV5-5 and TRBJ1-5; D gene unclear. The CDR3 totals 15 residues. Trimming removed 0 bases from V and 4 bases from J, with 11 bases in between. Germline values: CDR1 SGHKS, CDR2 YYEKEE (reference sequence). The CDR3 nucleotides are TGTGCCAGCAGCTTGGCGTGGCGTAGGAATCAGCCCCAGCATTTT. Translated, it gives CASSLAWRRNQPQHF.

CDR3: CASTENSNQPQHF. The DNA for the CDR3 is TGTGCCAGTACTGAAAATAGCAATCAGCCCCAGCATTTT. The chain employs TRBV6-1 and TRBJ1-5; D unclear. Trimming left V 9 bases short and J 0 bases short, with 9 bases between. The CDR3 has 13 amino acids. Germline CDR1 MNHNS, CDR2 SASEGT.

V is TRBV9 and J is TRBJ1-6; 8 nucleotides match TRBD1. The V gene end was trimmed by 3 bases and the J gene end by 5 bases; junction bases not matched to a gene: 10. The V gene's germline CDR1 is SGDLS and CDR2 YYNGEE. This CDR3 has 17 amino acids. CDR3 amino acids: CASSAEDRVIDNSPLHF. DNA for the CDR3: TGTGCCAGCAGCGCGGAGGACAGGGTAATCGATAATTCACCCCTCCACTTT.

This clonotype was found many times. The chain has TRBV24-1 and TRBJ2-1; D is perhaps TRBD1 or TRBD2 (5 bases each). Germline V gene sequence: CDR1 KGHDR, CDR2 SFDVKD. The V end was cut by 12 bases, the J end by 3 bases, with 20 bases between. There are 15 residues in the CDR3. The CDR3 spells CAVSSGTRNYNEQFF. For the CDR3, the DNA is TGTGCCGTCTCATCCGGGACGAGGAACTACAATGAGCAGTTCTTC.

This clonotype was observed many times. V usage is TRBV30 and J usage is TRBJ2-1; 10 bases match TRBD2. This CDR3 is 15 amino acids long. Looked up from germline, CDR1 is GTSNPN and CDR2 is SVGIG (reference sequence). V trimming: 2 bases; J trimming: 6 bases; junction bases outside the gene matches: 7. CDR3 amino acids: CAWSREASGSNEQFF. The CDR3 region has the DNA TGTGCCTGGAGTAGAGAGGCTAGCGGGAGCAATGAGCAGTTCTTC. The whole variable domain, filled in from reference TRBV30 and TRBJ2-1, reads SQTIHQWPATLVQPVGSPLSLECTVEGTSNPNLYWYRQAAGRGLQLLFYSVGIGQISSEVPQNLSASRPQDRQFILSSKKLLLSDSGFYLCAWSREASGSNEQFFGPGTRLTVL.

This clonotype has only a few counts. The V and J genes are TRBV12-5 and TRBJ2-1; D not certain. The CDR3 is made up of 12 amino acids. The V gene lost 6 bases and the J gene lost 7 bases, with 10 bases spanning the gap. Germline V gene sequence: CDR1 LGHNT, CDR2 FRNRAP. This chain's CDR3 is CASGLSWNEQFF. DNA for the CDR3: TGTGCTAGTGGCCTTTCGTGGAATGAGCAGTTCTTC.

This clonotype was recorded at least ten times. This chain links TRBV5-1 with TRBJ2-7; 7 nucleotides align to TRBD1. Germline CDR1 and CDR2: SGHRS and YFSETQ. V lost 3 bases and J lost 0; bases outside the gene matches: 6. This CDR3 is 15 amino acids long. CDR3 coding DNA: TGCGCCAGCAGCTATGGGACAGCGGCCTCCTACGAGCAGTACTTC. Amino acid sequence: CASSYGTAASYEQYF.